The 21 T cell receptor beta chains below all came from one sample that was sequenced in a study of T cell repertoires in cytomegalovirus infection. TCRdb re-called the reads with MiXCR, one entry per CDR3 protein. The sample carries around 300,000 distinct CDR3 sequences, about 20% recorded once. Their specific antigens are unknown. The specimen comprised cultured PBMCs, sampled from culture after CMV antigen stimulation. The origin of the receptors is a human donor in good health (CMV status not recorded). Some clones in this sample may be carry-over from other donors' samples.

This clonotype was found a few times. The chain employs TRBV12-3 or TRBV12-4 and TRBJ2-2, with 7 positions matching TRBD2. V lost 10 bases to trimming and J lost 6 bases; unmatched junction nucleotides: 11. This CDR3 is 14 amino acids long. The CDR3 region is CATSRSGMAGELFF. The CDR3 DNA sequence: TGTGCCACTTCGAGGAGCGGGATGGCCGGGGAGCTGTTTTTT.

The V gene is TRBV7-2, the J gene TRBJ2-7; 9 bases align to TRBD2. The CDR3 runs to 14 residues. CDR1 is SGHTA and CDR2 is FQGNSA in the germline V gene. V shed 5 bases and J 1 base; nucleotides not matched to a gene: 3. The CDR3 region is CASSTGLASYEQYF. CDR3 bases: TGTGCCAGCAGCACCGGACTAGCGTCCTACGAGCAGTACTTC.

V and J are TRBV24-1 and TRBJ2-3; 7 bases are a match to TRBD1. V dropped 4 bases and J dropped 0; count of bases not matched to a gene: 6. The CDR3 covers 16 residues. Germline V gene data show CDR1 as KGHDR and CDR2 as SFDVKD. The CDR3 bases are TGTGCCACCAGTGAGACCGGGACAGCTAGCACAGATACGCAGTATTTT. Its translation: CATSETGTASTDTQYF.

This clonotype showed up just a few times. The rearrangement joins TRBV19 to TRBJ1-4, with D uncertain. The CDR3 has 15 residues. V dropped 5 bases and J dropped 3 bases, with 13 bases sitting between them. Germline CDR1 is LNHDA and CDR2 is SQIVND (reference sequence). CDR3 nucleotide sequence: TGTGCCAGTAGTTCCGAGGTATCGCCTAATGAAAAACTGTTTTTT. Translation gives CASSSEVSPNEKLFF. The complete variable domain, with remaining parts taken from reference TRBV19 and TRBJ1-4, reads DGGITQSPKYLFRKEGQNVTLSCEQNLNHDAMYWYRQDPGQGLRLIYYSQIVNDFQKGDIAEGYSVSREKKESFPLTVTSAQKNPTAFYLCASSSEVSPNEKLFFGSGTQLSVL.

There are a few counts of this clonotype. This chain uses TRBV10-3 with TRBJ2-7, with TRBD2 matching 9 bases. After removal of 11 bases from V and 4 bases from J, the junction contained 12 bases not matched to a gene. This CDR3 spans 14 amino acids. Germline CDR1 is ENHRY and CDR2 is SYGVKD. The CDR3 loop is CAAGGRADGYEQYV. The CDR3 DNA reads TGTGCCGCCGGCGGGAGGGCAGATGGGTACGAGCAGTACGTC.

The rearrangement uses TRBV12-3 or TRBV12-4 and TRBJ1-4; D is possibly TRBD1 (6 bases). V lost 6 bases and J lost 4, with 18 bases in between. This CDR3 is 16 amino acids long. CDR3 protein: CASRAQGSRGNEKLFF. The CDR3 region has the DNA TGTGCCAGCAGGGCCCAGGGGAGCCGCGGTAATGAAAAACTGTTTTTT.

The chain combines TRBV12-3 or TRBV12-4 with TRBJ2-7; D tentatively fits TRBD1 or TRBD2 (5 bases each). There are 13 residues in the CDR3. V lost 3 bases and J 6 bases, leaving 12 bases between the germline ends. In nucleotides, the CDR3 is TGTGCCAGCAGTTTGGTGGGGGTCCCCGAGCAGTACGTC. Its protein product is CASSLVGVPEQYV.

This clonotype has only a few counts. The rearrangement joins TRBV19 to TRBJ1-2; TRBD1 might be the D (5 bases). The V end was cut by 6 bases, the J end by 3 bases, with 14 bases between. The length of the CDR3 is 14 residues. Germline CDR1 is LNHDA and CDR2 is SQIVND (reference sequence). CDR3 coding DNA: TGTGCCAGTAGAGGGGTTGGAACCTACTATGGCTACACCTTC. This translates into CASRGVGTYYGYTF.

This clonotype showed up just a few times. The chain carries TRBV11-2 and TRBJ2-5; D unclear. This CDR3 has 16 amino acids. CDR1 SGHAT and CDR2 FQNNGV come from the germline V gene. The V and J ends lost 3 bases and 2 bases respectively, with 16 bases between them. This CDR3 reads CASSFVRWNNQETQYF. The CDR3 region has the DNA TGTGCCAGCAGCTTCGTGAGGTGGAATAATCAAGAGACCCAGTACTTC.

The table lists this clonotype with a few counts. Here the CDR3 reads CSVGGGNTEAFF. CDR3 bases: TGCAGCGTTGGTGGGGGAAACACTGAAGCTTTCTTT. The chain is built from TRBV29-1 and TRBJ1-1; tentatively, D is TRBD1 (5 bases). Per germline, CDR1 SQVTM and CDR2 ANQGSEA. V was pared by 4 bases and J by 2 bases, with 8 bases between. The CDR3 length is 12 residues.

This clonotype was counted between two and nine times. The chain couples TRBV30 to TRBJ2-5, with a tentative D call TRBD2 (5 bases). This CDR3 comprises 14 residues. V was clipped by 2 bases and J by 6 bases, with 16 bases between them. The germline V gene has CDR1 GTSNPN and CDR2 SVGIG (reference sequence). The CDR3 DNA sequence: TGTGCCTGGAGTTTGATTACGCCGGGGAAGACCCAGTACTTC. This gives the protein CAWSLITPGKTQYF.

The V gene is TRBV30, the J gene TRBJ2-1; TRBD2 might be the D (5 bases). V dropped 5 bases and J dropped 7 bases, with 12 bases sitting between them. The germline gives CDR1 GTSNPN, CDR2 SVGIG (reference sequence). The CDR3 spans 12 residues. The CDR3 DNA sequence: TGTGCCTGGGGAGGACTTTCGAATGAGCAGTTCTTC. This translates into CAWGGLSNEQFF.

This clonotype was seen a few times. J is TRBJ2-5 and V is TRBV19; 10 nucleotides agree with TRBD2. Germline V gene data show CDR1 as LNHDA and CDR2 as SQIVND (reference sequence). V shed 11 bases, J shed 0 bases, and the junction held 9 bases outside the gene matches. This CDR3 spans 15 amino acids. The DNA of the CDR3 is TGTGCCTCAAGGCGGACTAGCGGCAACCAAGAGACCCAGTACTTC. This translates into CASRRTSGNQETQYF.

This clonotype was detected ten times or more. V gene TRBV24-1 combines with J gene TRBJ2-2, with no clear D. V gave up 8 bases and J gave up 2 bases, with 8 bases separating them. CDR3 size: 13 residues. The V gene's germline CDR1 is KGHDR and CDR2 SFDVKD. Written as DNA, the CDR3 is TGTGCCACCAACAGCGATAACACCGGGGAGCTGTTTTTT. It yields the protein CATNSDNTGELFF.

The genes are TRBV3-1 and TRBJ2-1, with 8 bases matching TRBD2. The J segment lost 7 bases and the V segment lost 4 bases, leaving 6 bases of the junction unmatched. Per the germline V gene, CDR1 is LGHDT and CDR2 is YNNKEL (reference sequence). The CDR3 has 14 amino acids. CDR3 nucleotide sequence: TGTGCCAGCAGCCTCGGACTAGCACGGAATGAGCAGTTCTTC. It encodes CASSLGLARNEQFF.

The rearrangement uses TRBV6-2 or TRBV6-3 and TRBJ2-7; tentatively, D is TRBD2 (5 bases). The germline V and J ends were trimmed by 5 bases and 0 bases, with 11 bases remaining between them. This CDR3 has 14 amino acids. Germline V gene sequence: CDR1 MNHEY, CDR2 SVGEGT. CDR3 protein: CASSALGSSYEQYV. CDR3 coding DNA: TGTGCCAGCAGTGCACTAGGAAGCTCCTACGAGCAGTACGTC.

CDR3: CASTWGPASYEQYF. CDR3 DNA: TGTGCCAGCACATGGGGTCCTGCCTCCTACGAGCAGTACTTC. The chain combines TRBV7-2 with TRBJ2-7; no reliable D call. The V end lost 7 bases, the J end lost 0 bases, and 13 bases lay between the germline ends. The V gene's germline CDR1 is SGHTA and CDR2 FQGNSA. CDR3 length equals 14 residues.

The J gene is TRBJ2-3, the V gene TRBV27; the match to TRBD1 covers 8 bases. Germline lookup yields CDR1 MNHEY and CDR2 SMNVEV (reference sequence). With V trimmed by 5 bases and J by 2 bases, 6 bases remained unmatched. This CDR3 contains 15 residues. The CDR3 spells CASSPRTGNTDTQYF. CDR3 coding DNA: TGTGCCAGCAGTCCCAGGACAGGGAACACAGATACGCAGTATTTT.

In this sample, this clonotype turned up many times. CDR3 nucleotides: TGTGCCAGCAGTTCCCAAAGCGGGAGGGCCGGGTACGAGCAGTACTTC. This gives the protein CASSSQSGRAGYEQYF. The V gene is TRBV12-3 or TRBV12-4, the J gene TRBJ2-7; 10 positions match TRBD2. The CDR3 is 16 residues long. V was pared by 4 bases and J by 4 bases, with 10 bases of the junction left unmatched.

This clonotype came up many times. The rearrangement links TRBV24-1 to TRBJ2-1; D possibly uses TRBD1 or TRBD2 (5 bases each). This CDR3 region has 11 residues. CDR1 and CDR2 (germline): KGHDR, SFDVKD. Trimming stripped 6 bases from V and 9 bases from J, with 8 bases between. The CDR3 loop reads CATSPGTEQFF. In DNA form, the CDR3 reads TGTGCCACCAGTCCCGGGACTGAGCAGTTCTTC.

The table lists this clonotype with a few counts. The CDR3 protein is CASSPLPQGRTGELFF. The CDR3 region has the DNA TGTGCCAGCTCACCACTCCCACAGGGAAGAACCGGGGAGCTGTTTTTT. This chain connects TRBV18 to TRBJ2-2, with D possibly being TRBD1 (6 bases). In germline, CDR1 is KGHSH, CDR2 LQKENI. Trimming took 1 base from V and 5 from J, leaving 14 bases between them. The CDR3 sequence is 16 residues long.